A single sample is the source of the 15 T cell receptor beta chains below, sequenced in a study of blood T cell repertoires in COVID-19 (dated by TCRdb to the early 2020s). Library creation used the immunoSEQ multiplex PCR assay. The immuneACCESS repertoire file appears here via TCRdb, limited to in-frame rearrangements. These files lack a portion of the clones; in checked studies, under half of the deficit traces to unresolved V genes, and the cause of the others is not known. The sample includes under 200,000 clones, with 80% to 85% observed a single time. The leading ten clones occupy under 5.5% of the sample. The specimen sequenced was peripheral blood. The receptors were gathered from a woman under 40 with acute or convalescent COVID-19.

The V and J genes are TRBV5-4 and TRBJ1-2; D unresolved. This CDR3 region has 15 residues. Germline CDR1 SGHNT, CDR2 YYREEE (reference sequence). Between the trimmed V and J ends, which lost 4 bases and 6 bases, there was a span of 19 bases. The CDR3 loop reads CASSLFGSSKDGYTF. In nucleotides, the CDR3 is TGTGCCAGCAGCCTCTTCGGGAGCAGCAAGGATGGCTACACCTTC.

The chain carries TRBV29-1 and TRBJ1-2; D remains unclear. The CDR3 covers 11 residues. V was trimmed by 6 bases and J by 8 bases, leaving 13 bases between them. Germline V CDR1 and CDR2: SQVTM, ANQGSEA. For the CDR3, the DNA is TGCAGCGTCCCCGACTTCGGGGGCTACACCTTC. Protein sequence: CSVPDFGGYTF.

The gene calls are TRBV2 and TRBJ1-3; D might be TRBD1 (6 bases). This CDR3 has 14 residues. Germline CDR1 SNHLY, CDR2 FYNNEI. V was pared by 11 bases and J by 0 bases, with 14 bases between. CDR3 sequence reads: CARQAGDSGNTIYF. In DNA, the CDR3 is TGTGCCCGCCAAGCAGGGGACTCTGGAAACACCATATATTTT.

This sequence joins TRBV5-1 and TRBJ1-6, with a possible D match to TRBD1 (5 bases). CDR3 length: 15 amino acids. V lost 3 bases and J lost 7, with 14 bases in between. Germline CDR1 SGHRS, CDR2 YFSETQ. The CDR3 bases are TGCGCCAGCAGCTCGGGGGACGGAGAGAATTCACCCCTCCACTTT. This gives the protein CASSSGDGENSPLHF.

This chain connects TRBV28 to TRBJ1-2; TRBD1 aligns across 7 bases. Germline V gives CDR1 MDHEN, CDR2 SYDVKM. The junction had 6 bases not matched to a gene; V was cut back by 5 bases and J by 0 bases. The CDR3 spans 15 residues. DNA for the CDR3: TGTGCCAGCAGTGGGATCAGGGGGACTAACTATGGCTACACCTTC. It is translated as CASSGIRGTNYGYTF.

The rearrangement uses TRBV19 and TRBJ1-2; 9 nucleotides align to TRBD1. The CDR3 length is 16 residues. The V segment lost 3 bases and the J segment 5 bases; nucleotides outside the gene matches: 10. CDR1 and CDR2 from the germline V gene are LNHDA and SQIVND (reference sequence). CDR3 nucleotide sequence: TGTGCCAGTAGTATCGCCGGGACAGGGAAGAATTATGGCTACACCTTC. Translating it yields CASSIAGTGKNYGYTF.

The rearrangement joins TRBV7-2 to TRBJ1-2; the D is unclear. V shed 1 base and J shed 8 bases, with 11 bases lying between them. The CDR3 has 13 residues. Germline V gives CDR1 SGHTA, CDR2 FQGNSA. The DNA of the CDR3 is TGTGCCAGCAGCTTAGTAGGTCGGAGGGGCTACACCTTC. Its protein product is CASSLVGRRGYTF.

V is TRBV2 and J is TRBJ2-1; the D is unclear. Looked up from germline, CDR1 is SNHLY and CDR2 is FYNNEI. The CDR3 spans 10 residues. V lost 4 bases to trimming and J lost 15 bases, with 10 bases between them. The CDR3 is CASSALMWFF. The CDR3 DNA is TGTGCCAGCAGTGCCCTTATGTGGTTCTTC.

This clone appeared a single time. V and J are TRBV5-1 and TRBJ1-2, with 7 bases lining up with TRBD1. Trimming removed 4 bases from V and 0 bases from J; junction bases left unmatched: 3. Germline lookup yields CDR1 SGHRS and CDR2 YFSETQ. This CDR3 contains 14 residues. The CDR3 reads CASSNGTANYGYTF. The CDR3 coding sequence is TGCGCCAGCAGCAACGGGACAGCTAACTATGGCTACACCTTC.

V is TRBV7-9 and J is TRBJ2-5; 7 nucleotides agree with TRBD2. Unmatched junction bases numbered 15, after V lost 4 bases and J lost 4 bases. Germline assignment: CDR1 SEHNR and CDR2 FQNEAQ (reference sequence). The CDR3 runs 17 residues. As DNA, the CDR3 is TGTGCCAGCAGCTCGACCTCGACGGCGGGAGTAAGAGAGACCCAGTACTTC. Translation gives CASSSTSTAGVRETQYF.

The chain couples TRBV30 to TRBJ2-1; D is ambiguous. V was shortened by 7 bases and J by 5 bases, with 9 bases between the two germline ends. Looked up from germline, CDR1 is GTSNPN and CDR2 is SVGIG (reference sequence). The CDR3 spans 11 residues. CDR3 amino acids: CASLRNNEQFF. CDR3 in DNA: TGTGCCTCCCTGAGGAACAATGAGCAGTTCTTC.

The CDR3, as DNA: TGTGCCAGTAGTATGCAGGGATTGGGAAATGAGCAGTTCTTC. Residues: CASSMQGLGNEQFF. The V and J genes are TRBV19 and TRBJ2-1; D may be TRBD1 (5 bases). The CDR3 has 14 amino acids. V shed 3 bases and J shed 7 bases, with 13 bases lying between them. The germline CDR1 and CDR2 sequences are LNHDA and SQIVND (reference sequence). The complete variable domain, with remaining parts taken from reference TRBV19 and TRBJ2-1, reads DGGITQSPKYLFRKEGQNVTLSCEQNLNHDAMYWYRQDPGQGLRLIYYSQIVNDFQKGDIAEGYSVSREKKESFPLTVTSAQKNPTAFYLCASSMQGLGNEQFFGPGTRLTVL.

V and J are TRBV30 and TRBJ2-7, with 8 bases lining up with TRBD2. Germline V lookup: CDR1 GTSNPN, CDR2 SVGIG (reference sequence). The CDR3 extends over 14 amino acids. V lost 7 bases and J lost 2; bases outside the gene matches: 10. CDR3 sequence reads: CASTLGAGAYEQYF. CDR3 sequence (DNA): TGTGCCTCGACCCTAGGAGCGGGGGCCTACGAGCAGTACTTC.

This clone was seen more than once but under ten times. V is TRBV7-3 and J is TRBJ2-7; 7 bases are a match to TRBD1. Germline lookup yields CDR1 SGHTA and CDR2 FQGTGA. After removal of 4 bases from V and 5 bases from J, the junction contained 5 bases not matched to a gene. This CDR3 comprises 13 residues. Written as DNA, the CDR3 is TGTGCCAGCAGCTCAAACAGGGGAGACGAGCAGTACTTC. Translated, it gives CASSSNRGDEQYF. Variable domain in full (rest from reference TRBV7-3 and TRBJ2-7): GAGVSQTPSNKVTEKGKYVELRCDPISGHTALYWYRQSLGQGPEFLIYFQGTGAADDSGLPNDRFFAVRPEGSVSTLKIQRTERGDSAVYLCASSSNRGDEQYFGPGTRLTVT.

This rearrangement joins TRBV5-4 to TRBJ2-1, with TRBD2 matching over 14 bases. The CDR3 has 15 amino acids. V was clipped by 3 bases and J by 6 bases; unmatched bases: 2. Germline CDR1 is SGHNT and CDR2 is YYREEE (reference sequence). The CDR3 loop reads CASSSGLAGGNEQFF. Written as DNA, the CDR3 is TGTGCCAGCAGCTCCGGACTAGCGGGGGGCAATGAGCAGTTCTTC.